Following are 30 T cell receptor beta chains from one sample sequenced in a study of a mutant IDH1 vaccine in newly diagnosed glioma. Data came from immunoSEQ multiplex PCR; TCRdb stores just in-frame clones and leaves some out. The repertoire holds some 87,000 clones, about 81% seen once, with roughly 5.2% in the top ten. Time point: week 47, end of study. It was 300 ug of mutant IDH1 20-mer peptide that made up each vaccine dose, given with topical imiquimod. Their target antigens are unknown. Sequences were derived from PBMCs, sampled from a glioma patient whose treatment included an IDH1 peptide vaccine. These receptors all stem from a man aged 35 to 55 with glioma.

The chain has TRBV28 and TRBJ1-2; D is unclear. Trimming stripped 4 bases from V and 5 bases from J, with 8 bases between. Germline values: CDR1 MDHEN, CDR2 SYDVKM. CDR3 length: 12 residues. This CDR3 reads CASSSQGYGYTF. The DNA of the CDR3 is TGTGCCAGCAGTTCGCAAGGGTATGGCTACACCTTC.

The V gene is TRBV11-3, the J gene TRBJ2-7, with D tentatively TRBD1 (7 bases). The CDR3 runs to 16 residues. Germline CDR1 reads SGHNT; CDR2 reads YENEEA. Trimming removed 1 base at V and 6 bases at J, with 19 bases between. The CDR3 sequence is CASSLATGTRHGEQYF. Written as DNA, the CDR3 is TGTGCCAGCAGCTTAGCGACAGGGACTCGTCATGGCGAGCAGTACTTC.

The rearrangement uses TRBV5-4 and TRBJ2-7, with 7 positions matching TRBD1. V lost 2 bases, J lost 3 bases, and 5 bases stayed unmatched. This CDR3 region has 14 residues. Germline CDR1 reads SGHNT; CDR2 reads YYREEE (reference sequence). CDR3 residues: CASSFNRGYYEQYF. The CDR3 region has the DNA TGTGCCAGCAGCTTTAACAGGGGATACTACGAGCAGTACTTC. Using reference TRBV5-4 and TRBJ2-7 for the parts outside the CDR3, the full variable domain is ETGVTQSPTHLIKTRGQQVTLRCSSQSGHNTVSWYQQALGQGPQFIFQYYREEENGRGNFPPRFSGLQFPNYSSELNVNALELDDSALYLCASSFNRGYYEQYFGPGTRLTVT.

The genes are TRBV30 and TRBJ2-1; D assignment may be TRBD1 or TRBD2 (5 bases each). In germline, CDR1 is GTSNPN, CDR2 SVGIG (reference sequence). With 1 base removed from V and 8 bases from J, the gap between germline ends came to 12 bases. The CDR3 totals 13 residues. The CDR3 sequence is CAWSGTGLDEQFF. CDR3 DNA sequence: TGTGCCTGGAGTGGGACGGGGCTGGATGAGCAGTTCTTC.

The CDR3 protein is CASSGRELDGYTF. In nucleotides, the CDR3 is TGTGCCAGCAGCGGCAGGGAGTTGGATGGCTACACCTTC. The J gene is TRBJ1-2, the V gene TRBV7-9; D might be TRBD1 (5 bases). The germline V gene encodes CDR1 SEHNR and CDR2 FQNEAQ (reference sequence). This CDR3 has 13 amino acids. Trimming pared 5 bases from V and 6 bases from J, leaving 13 bases between.

The chain combines TRBV11-2 with TRBJ2-3; D is perhaps TRBD2 (6 bases). The V gene lost 5 bases and the J gene lost 4 bases, with 16 bases spanning the gap. The CDR3 covers 15 residues. Per the germline V gene, CDR1 is SGHAT and CDR2 is FQNNGV. CDR3 amino acids: CASSRRRGESDTQYF. The CDR3 nucleotides are TGTGCCAGCAGCCGTCGGCGGGGTGAATCAGATACGCAGTATTTT. Complete variable domain (other parts from reference TRBV11-2 and TRBJ2-3): EAGVAQSPRYKIIEKRQSVAFWCNPISGHATLYWYQQILGQGPKLLIQFQNNGVVDDSQLPKDRFSAERLKGVDSTLKIQPAKLEDSAVYLCASSRRRGESDTQYFGPGTRLTVL.

There are many counts of this clone. The rearrangement joins TRBV10-3 to TRBJ2-2; D not resolved. The V gene lost 0 bases and the J gene lost 3 bases, with 11 bases spanning the gap. The CDR3 contains 16 residues. Germline CDR1 ENHRY, CDR2 SYGVKD. Here the CDR3 DNA reads TGTGCCATCAGTGAGTCGAAGTCTCGAGACACCGGGGAGCTGTTTTTT. As protein: CAISESKSRDTGELFF.

This chain connects TRBV6-1 to TRBJ2-3, with 8 bases lining up with TRBD2. Per germline, CDR1 MNHNS and CDR2 SASEGT. This CDR3 is built from 16 residues. V was pared by 2 bases and J by 1 base, with 5 bases of the junction left unmatched. The CDR3 here is CASSERLAGRTDTQYF. The DNA for the CDR3 is TGTGCCAGCAGTGAACGGCTAGCGGGTCGCACAGATACGCAGTATTTT.

The V and J genes are TRBV14 and TRBJ1-4; weak D call: TRBD1 (5 bases). With 1 base removed from V and 6 bases from J, the gap between germline ends came to 12 bases. This CDR3 contains 15 residues. Germline V gene sequence: CDR1 SGHDN, CDR2 FVKESK. CDR3 region: CASSQGQLLDEKLFF. The CDR3 DNA sequence: TGTGCCAGCAGCCAAGGACAGCTTTTGGATGAAAAACTGTTTTTT.

About this clone: The junction does not match germline at one end; this may be a read error. V gene TRBV5-4 combines with J gene TRBJ2-7; 8 bases match TRBD1. Per germline, CDR1 SGHNT and CDR2 YYREEE (reference sequence). This CDR3 comprises 17 residues. CDR3 in amino acids: CASSLGGRTGGDDEQYF. The CDR3 region has the DNA TGTGCCAGCAGTTTGGGCGGCCGAACAGGGGGTGACGACGAGCAGTACTTC.

There are a few counts of this clone. This CDR3 is CASSLEPGMGNEKLFF. The CDR3, as DNA: TGTGCCAGCAGCCTCGAGCCAGGGATGGGTAATGAAAAACTGTTTTTT. This chain uses TRBV7-9 with TRBJ1-4; D might be TRBD1 (5 bases). Germline values: CDR1 SEHNR, CDR2 FQNEAQ (reference sequence). The CDR3 is 16 residues long. V dropped 5 bases and J dropped 4 bases, with 17 bases sitting between them. Full variable domain (missing parts from reference TRBV7-9 and TRBJ1-4): DTGVSQNPRHKITKRGQNVTFRCDPISEHNRLYWYRQTLGQGPEFLTYFQNEAQLEKSRLLSDRFSAERPKGSFSTLEIQRTEQGDSAMYLCASSLEPGMGNEKLFFGSGTQLSVL.

This clone has just a few counts. The chain carries TRBV5-6 and TRBJ1-1; no reliable D call. Deletions cut 2 bases from V and 3 bases from J, with 2 bases between. The CDR3 is made up of 11 amino acids. Germline V gene lookup returns CDR1 SGHDT and CDR2 YYEEEE. CDR3 DNA: TGTGCCAGCAGCTTCTACACTGAAGCTTTCTTT. This sequence encodes CASSFYTEAFF.

Remarks on this clone: Germline and junction disagree at one end, which may indicate a read error. The chain has TRBV7-2 and TRBJ2-5, with 12 nucleotides matching TRBD1. Looked up from germline, CDR1 is SGHTA and CDR2 is FQGNSA. This CDR3 has 12 amino acids. CDR3 sequence: CASSLVGTGGNF. CDR3 nucleotide sequence: TGTGCCAGCAGCTTAGTTGGGACAGGGGGCAACTTC.

The chain combines TRBV6-6 with TRBJ1-1, with D uncertain. The CDR3 has 15 amino acids. With 3 bases removed from V and 4 bases from J, the gap between germline ends came to 15 bases. Germline values: CDR1 MNHNY, CDR2 SVGAGI (reference sequence). The CDR3 DNA reads TGTGCCAGCAGTTATGCGGTCGGAGGGAGCACTGAAGCTTTCTTT. Its translation: CASSYAVGGSTEAFF.

This chain uses TRBV29-1 with TRBJ1-4; the D gene is possibly TRBD1 (5 bases). Per germline, CDR1 SQVTM and CDR2 ANQGSEA. The CDR3 length is 15 residues. V gave up 4 bases and J gave up 1 base, with 13 bases separating them. The CDR3 DNA sequence: TGCAGCGTTGGGGGCTGGGGGGGAACTAATGAAAAACTGTTTTTT. Translated, it gives CSVGGWGGTNEKLFF.

The chain joins TRBV19 to TRBJ2-7; D is ambiguous. The CDR3 spans 14 residues. Between the trimmed V and J ends, which lost 5 bases and 1 base, there was a span of 12 bases. Germline lookup yields CDR1 LNHDA and CDR2 SQIVND (reference sequence). The CDR3 sequence is CASSLSPVSYEQYF. CDR3 in DNA: TGTGCCAGTAGTCTTTCGCCAGTATCCTACGAGCAGTACTTC.

This clone was observed a single time. The rearrangement links TRBV11-2 to TRBJ1-4; D remains ambiguous. Trimming removed 1 base from V and 0 bases from J, with 15 bases in between. CDR1 and CDR2 (germline): SGHAT, FQNNGV. The CDR3 has 18 residues. Here the CDR3 reads CASSLGLARYSTNEKLFF. CDR3 in DNA: TGTGCCAGCAGCTTAGGATTGGCCCGATACTCAACTAATGAAAAACTGTTTTTT.

The chain employs TRBV10-3 and TRBJ2-3; 11 positions agree with TRBD2. The V and J ends lost 5 bases and 0 bases, in that order; junction bases with no gene match: 7. This CDR3 is 17 amino acids long. Germline-derived CDR1 and CDR2 are ENHRY and SYGVKD. The CDR3 protein is CAISKTWTSGSTDTQYF. The CDR3 nucleotides read TGTGCCATCAGTAAGACTTGGACTAGCGGGAGCACAGATACGCAGTATTTT.

The chain employs TRBV28 and TRBJ1-5; 7 positions match TRBD1. Germline loops: CDR1 MDHEN, CDR2 SYDVKM. This CDR3 comprises 14 residues. V lost 6 bases to trimming and J lost 3 bases; unmatched junction nucleotides: 5. CDR3 coding DNA: TGTGCCAGCAGAGGACAGGTACTCAATCAGCCCCAGCATTTT. Its protein product is CASRGQVLNQPQHF.

The chain couples TRBV7-2 to TRBJ2-7, with 12 bases that match TRBD1. CDR1 and CDR2 (germline): SGHTA, FQGNSA. The CDR3 consists of 14 residues. V lost 7 bases, J lost 6 bases, and 7 bases stayed unmatched. CDR3 sequence (DNA): TGTGCCAGCATCCTTCGGGACAGGGGGCTCGAGCAGTACTTC. Its translation is CASILRDRGLEQYF.

This clone was observed a few times. The rearrangement uses TRBV9 and TRBJ1-6; no clear D. CDR1 SGDLS and CDR2 YYNGEE come from the germline V gene. The V end lost 0 bases, the J end lost 7 bases, and 5 bases lay between the germline ends. The CDR3 spans 13 residues. The CDR3 sequence: CASSVVGNSPLHF. The CDR3 DNA follows: TGTGCCAGCAGCGTAGTAGGCAATTCACCCCTCCACTTT.

V is TRBV19 and J is TRBJ2-7, with D possibly TRBD2 on 5 matching bases. V lost 5 bases and J lost 6, with 11 bases in between. From germline, CDR1 is LNHDA and CDR2 SQIVND (reference sequence). This CDR3 is 12 amino acids long. The CDR3 spells CASSSASLEQYF. DNA for the CDR3: TGTGCCAGTAGTTCAGCTAGCCTCGAGCAGTACTTC.

The CDR3 nucleotides are TGTGCCAGCAGTTTAGTTAGGGGCACTGAAGCTTTCTTT. Translated, it gives CASSLVRGTEAFF. This sequence joins TRBV27 and TRBJ1-1; TRBD1 might be the D (5 bases). The CDR3 runs 13 residues. Trimming cost V 2 bases and J 4 bases, with 8 bases left between them. Germline V gene data show CDR1 as MNHEY and CDR2 as SMNVEV (reference sequence).

This clone showed up just a few times. This chain connects TRBV9 to TRBJ1-2, with 7 bases aligning to TRBD1. V trimming: 2 bases; J trimming: 7 bases; junction bases outside the gene matches: 5. CDR1 is SGDLS and CDR2 is YYNGEE in the germline V gene. The length of the CDR3 is 13 residues. The CDR3 reads CASSVPGGVGYTF. CDR3 bases: TGTGCCAGCAGCGTCCCAGGGGGGGTTGGCTACACCTTC. Supplemented by reference TRBV9 and TRBJ1-2, the full variable domain reads DSGVTQTPKHLITATGQRVTLRCSPRSGDLSVYWYQQSLDQGLQFLIQYYNGEERAKGNILERFSAQQFPDLHSELNLSSLELGDSALYFCASSVPGGVGYTFGSGTRLTVV.

The J gene is TRBJ2-1, the V gene TRBV18; 7 bases agree with TRBD2. The CDR3 totals 16 residues. Germline CDR1 reads KGHSH; CDR2 reads LQKENI. V lost 3 bases, J lost 0 bases, and 5 bases stayed unmatched. CDR3 amino acids: CASSPRTRSSYNEQFF. Here the CDR3 DNA reads TGTGCCAGCTCACCCAGGACTAGAAGCTCCTACAATGAGCAGTTCTTC. Variable domain in full (rest from reference TRBV18 and TRBJ2-1): NAGVMQNPRHLVRRRGQEARLRCSPMKGHSHVYWYRQLPEEGLKFMVYLQKENIIDESGMPKERFSAEFPKEGPSILRIQQVVRGDSAAYFCASSPRTRSSYNEQFFGPGTRLTVL.

The J gene is TRBJ2-3, the V gene TRBV7-3, with 8 bases fitting TRBD2. V was clipped by 3 bases and J by 1 base; unmatched bases: 3. The CDR3 contains 15 residues. CDR1 is SGHTA, CDR2 FQGTGA, per germline. CDR3 region: CASSFGSGGTDTQYF. CDR3 coding DNA: TGTGCCAGCAGCTTTGGTAGCGGGGGCACAGATACGCAGTATTTT. Combining the CDR3 with reference TRBV7-3 and TRBJ2-3 gives the whole variable domain GAGVSQTPSNKVTEKGKYVELRCDPISGHTALYWYRQSLGQGPEFLIYFQGTGAADDSGLPNDRFFAVRPEGSVSTLKIQRTERGDSAVYLCASSFGSGGTDTQYFGPGTRLTVL.

The chain carries TRBV28 and TRBJ2-7, with a weak D call TRBD2 (6 bases). Germline loops: CDR1 MDHEN, CDR2 SYDVKM. Trimming took 6 bases from V and 2 from J, leaving 14 bases between them. This CDR3 has 14 residues. The CDR3 bases are TGTGCCAGCAGCTCCCCGGGGGAGGCCTACGAGCAGTACTTC. Translation: CASSSPGEAYEQYF.

The chain couples TRBV7-9 to TRBJ2-3, with D unresolved. Germline V CDR1 and CDR2: SEHNR, FQNEAQ (reference sequence). CDR3 length: 11 residues. Trimming took 8 bases from V and 9 from J, leaving 12 bases between them. The CDR3 region is CASDTPSTQYF. The CDR3 nucleotides are TGTGCCAGCGATACTCCGAGCACGCAGTATTTT. Full variable domain (missing parts from reference TRBV7-9 and TRBJ2-3): DTGVSQNPRHKITKRGQNVTFRCDPISEHNRLYWYRQTLGQGPEFLTYFQNEAQLEKSRLLSDRFSAERPKGSFSTLEIQRTEQGDSAMYLCASDTPSTQYFGPGTRLTVL.

This chain joins TRBV18 and TRBJ1-6, with 8 bases fitting TRBD1. The CDR3 is 14 residues long. After removal of 6 bases from V and 9 bases from J, the junction contained 7 bases not matched to a gene. The V gene's germline CDR1 is KGHSH and CDR2 LQKENI. The CDR3 is CASSPTGDISPLHF. As DNA, the CDR3 is TGTGCCAGCTCCCCGACAGGGGATATTTCACCCCTCCACTTT.

This chain uses TRBV4-2 with TRBJ1-2, with 8 bases aligning to TRBD1. The trim removed 5 bases at V and 7 bases at J, leaving 9 bases unmatched. The CDR3 consists of 14 residues. CDR1 is LGHNA, CDR2 YNFKEQ, per germline. CDR3 sequence: CASSLRAGGLGYTF. The CDR3 DNA reads as TGTGCCAGCAGCTTGAGGGCAGGGGGCCTTGGCTACACCTTC.